This T cell receptor (beta chain) was obtained from a study of T cells in tumors after PD-1 blockade. Study context: Patients had no prior checkpoint blockade, systemic immunosuppressants, or anti-cancer therapy within 4 weeks. Either cemiplimab 350 mg every 2 weeks or pembrolizumab 200 mg every 3 weeks was given. A subset received ongoing vismodegib 150 mg daily alongside anti-PD-1 therapy.

General observations from the study: Peripheral recruitment is suggested, as some novel exhausted tumor clones were in pre-treatment blood.

Clones were read by immunoSEQ multiplex PCR, and TCRdb kept only the in-frame ones, dropping some. The sample consists of 20,000 to 25,000 clones, 78% of them appearing once. On this clone: Its antigen is undetermined.

The sequence was obtained from a human donor with basal cell carcinoma. The specimen comprised PBMCs, sampled before anti-PD-1 treatment.

CDR3 region: CSASRDYEQYF. The CDR3 DNA reads TGCAGTGCTAGCCGGGACTACGAGCAGTACTTC. The chain recombines TRBV20-1 with TRBJ2-7; perhaps TRBD2 as D (5 bases). The CDR3 contains 11 residues. Germline CDR1 is DFQATT and CDR2 is SNEGSKA (reference sequence). Between the trimmed V and J ends, which lost 3 bases and 3 bases, there was a span of 6 bases.